This TCR beta chain was documented in a study of regulatory T cells in long-lasting Graves disease. Study-wide results and caveats: Persistent patients shared more public clonotypes (over 2,500) than new patients (roughly 1,000). Persistent disease showed a preference for TRBV28, TRBJ1-2 and TRBJ2-5.

Time point in this sample: newly diagnosed GD, antithyroid drugs for less than 3 months. PBMC-extracted RNA yielded the TCR library. This clonotype was picked up many times. Its antigen is unknown. Building the TCR beta libraries relied on iRepertoire HTBI primers, and CDR3 regions underwent Arm-PCR. TCRdb re-derived calls from the multiplex PCR reads in MiXCR, one entry per CDR3 protein. The sample lists around 250,000 distinct CDR3 sequences; around 18% were seen once. Germline lookup yields CDR1 KGHSH and CDR2 LQKENI. The CDR3 loop spans 13 amino acids. Trimming cost V 1 base and J 5 bases, with 9 bases left between them.

This sequence was found in a female donor with Graves disease. The chain is built from TRBV18 and TRBJ2-7; no reliable D call. This sample comprised peripheral blood mononuclear cells (PBMCs), obtained at new diagnosis, from a patient treated with antithyroid drugs. Written as DNA, the CDR3 is TGTGCCAGCTCACCACGGGCAGCAGACGAGCAGTACTTC. Amino acids: CASSPRAADEQYF.